This TCR beta chain was identified in a study of beta chain bispecific antibodies for T cell cancers. Study-level points and caveats: Most targeted TRBV signal came from the leukemia cell line cells, not normal T cells. Anti-TRBV12 exposure, compared with anti-CD19, reduced the TRBV12-3 proportion of TRBV signal by roughly 99%.

Per germline, CDR1 SEHNR and CDR2 FQNEAQ (reference sequence). With 5 bases removed from V and 8 bases from J, the gap between germline ends came to 9 bases. This CDR3 spans 11 amino acids. Ten or more counts support this clonotype. The antigen is unknown. Expansion lasted roughly three days, with either anti-CD3 antibody OKT3 or CD3/CD28 beads. MiXCR, applied by TCRdb to the 5' RACE reads, yields one record per CDR3 protein. The sample yields around 19,000 distinct CDR3 sequences, 2% to 2.5% seen once. The input for sequencing was healthy donor T cells cultured with leukemia cells, taken from a culture containing a bispecific antibody targeting TCR Vbeta12. This clonotype was sampled from a human donor in good health. Some clones in this sample may be carry-over from other donors' samples. The chain links TRBV7-9 to TRBJ1-2, with D hard to call. The CDR3 sequence is CASSRSYGYTF. The CDR3 DNA is TGTGCCAGCAGCCGCTCCTACGGCTACACCTTC.